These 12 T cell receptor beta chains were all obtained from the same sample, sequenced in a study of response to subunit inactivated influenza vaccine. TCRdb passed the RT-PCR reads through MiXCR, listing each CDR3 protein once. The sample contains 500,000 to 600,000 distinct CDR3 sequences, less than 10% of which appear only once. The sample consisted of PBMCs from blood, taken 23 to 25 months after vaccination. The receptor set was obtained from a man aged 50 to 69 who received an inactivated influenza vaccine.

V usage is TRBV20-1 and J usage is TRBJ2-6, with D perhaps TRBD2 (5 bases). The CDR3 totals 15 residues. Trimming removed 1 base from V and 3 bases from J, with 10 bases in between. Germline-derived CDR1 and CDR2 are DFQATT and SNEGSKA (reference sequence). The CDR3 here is CSARAPRGGANVLTF. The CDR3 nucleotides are TGCAGTGCTAGAGCCCCCCGGGGTGGGGCCAACGTCCTGACTTTC.

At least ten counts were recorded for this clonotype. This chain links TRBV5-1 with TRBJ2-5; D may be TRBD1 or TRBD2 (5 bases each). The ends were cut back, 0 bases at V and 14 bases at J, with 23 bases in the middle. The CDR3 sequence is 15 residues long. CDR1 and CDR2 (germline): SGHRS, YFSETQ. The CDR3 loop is CASSLGAPGPRENYF. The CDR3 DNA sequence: TGCGCCAGCAGCTTGGGCGCACCGGGACCAAGAGAGAACTACTTC.

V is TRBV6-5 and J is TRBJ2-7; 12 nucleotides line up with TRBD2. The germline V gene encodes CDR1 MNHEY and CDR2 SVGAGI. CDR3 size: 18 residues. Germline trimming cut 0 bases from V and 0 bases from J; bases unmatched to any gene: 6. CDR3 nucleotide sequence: TGTGCCAGCAGTTACTCTGGGCTAGCGGGGGGGTTCTCCTACGAGCAGTACTTC. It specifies CASSYSGLAGGFSYEQYF.

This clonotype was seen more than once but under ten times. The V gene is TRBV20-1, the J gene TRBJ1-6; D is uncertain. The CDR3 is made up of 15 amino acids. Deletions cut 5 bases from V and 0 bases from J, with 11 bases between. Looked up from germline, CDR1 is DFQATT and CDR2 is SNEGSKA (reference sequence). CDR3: CSAQPGYSYNSPLHF. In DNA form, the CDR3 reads TGCAGTGCTCAGCCGGGCTACTCCTATAATTCACCCCTCCACTTT.

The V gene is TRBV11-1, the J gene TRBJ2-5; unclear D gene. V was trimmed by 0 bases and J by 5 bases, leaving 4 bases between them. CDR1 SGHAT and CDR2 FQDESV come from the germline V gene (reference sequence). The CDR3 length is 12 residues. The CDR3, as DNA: TGTGCCAGCAGCTTAGCCTTGGAGACCCAGTACTTC. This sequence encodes CASSLALETQYF. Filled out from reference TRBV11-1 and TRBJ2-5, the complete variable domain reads EAEVAQSPRYKITEKSQAVAFWCDPISGHATLYWYRQILGQGPELLVQFQDESVVDDSQLPKDRFSAERLKGVDSTLKIQPAELGDSAMYLCASSLALETQYFGPGTRLLVL.

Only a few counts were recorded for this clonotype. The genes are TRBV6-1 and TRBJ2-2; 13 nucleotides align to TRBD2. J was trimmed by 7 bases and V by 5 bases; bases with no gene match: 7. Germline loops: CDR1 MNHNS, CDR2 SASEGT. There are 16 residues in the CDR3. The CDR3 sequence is CASSTGLAGNVGELFF. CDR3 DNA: TGTGCCAGCAGTACGGGACTAGCGGGAAACGTCGGGGAGCTGTTTTTT.

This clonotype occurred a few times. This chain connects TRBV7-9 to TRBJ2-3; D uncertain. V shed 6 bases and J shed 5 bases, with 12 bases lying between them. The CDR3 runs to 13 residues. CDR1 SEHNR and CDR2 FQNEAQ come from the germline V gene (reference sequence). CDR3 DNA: TGTGCCAGCAGATCTGGAAGGGAAGATACGCAGTATTTT. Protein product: CASRSGREDTQYF. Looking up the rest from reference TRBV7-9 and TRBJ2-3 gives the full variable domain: DTGVSQNPRHKITKRGQNVTFRCDPISEHNRLYWYRQTLGQGPEFLTYFQNEAQLEKSRLLSDRFSAERPKGSFSTLEIQRTEQGDSAMYLCASRSGREDTQYFGPGTRLTVL.

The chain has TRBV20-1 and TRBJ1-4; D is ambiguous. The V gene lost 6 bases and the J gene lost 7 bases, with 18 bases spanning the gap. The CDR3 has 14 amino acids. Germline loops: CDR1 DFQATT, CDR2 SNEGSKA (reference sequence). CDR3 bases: TGCAGTGCCCAGGATGAGGCAGGAGGTGAAAAACTGTTTTTT. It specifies CSAQDEAGGEKLFF.

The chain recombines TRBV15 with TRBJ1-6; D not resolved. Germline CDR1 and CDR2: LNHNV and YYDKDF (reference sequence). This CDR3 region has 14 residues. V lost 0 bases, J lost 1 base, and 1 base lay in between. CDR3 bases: TGTGCCACCAGCAGAGATTCCTATAATTCACCCCTCCACTTT. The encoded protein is CATSRDSYNSPLHF.

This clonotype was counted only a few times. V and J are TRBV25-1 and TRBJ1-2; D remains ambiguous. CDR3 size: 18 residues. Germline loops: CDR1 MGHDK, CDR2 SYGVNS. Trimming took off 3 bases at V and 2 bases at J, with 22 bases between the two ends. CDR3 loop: CASSEDGEAISWNYGYTF. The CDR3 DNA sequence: TGTGCCAGCAGTGAGGACGGGGAAGCAATCTCCTGGAACTATGGCTACACCTTC.

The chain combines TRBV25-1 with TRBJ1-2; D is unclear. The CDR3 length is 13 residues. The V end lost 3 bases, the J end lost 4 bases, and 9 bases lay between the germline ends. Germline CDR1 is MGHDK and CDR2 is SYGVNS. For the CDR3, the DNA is TGTGCCAGCAGTGAGGGAGCAATCTATGGCTACACCTTC. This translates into CASSEGAIYGYTF.

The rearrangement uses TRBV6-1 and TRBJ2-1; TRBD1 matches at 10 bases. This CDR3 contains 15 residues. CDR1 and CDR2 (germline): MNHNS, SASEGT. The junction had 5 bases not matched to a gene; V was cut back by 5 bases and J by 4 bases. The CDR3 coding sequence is TGTGCCAGCAGTCATGGACAGGGGGGTTACAATGAGCAGTTCTTC. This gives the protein CASSHGQGGYNEQFF.